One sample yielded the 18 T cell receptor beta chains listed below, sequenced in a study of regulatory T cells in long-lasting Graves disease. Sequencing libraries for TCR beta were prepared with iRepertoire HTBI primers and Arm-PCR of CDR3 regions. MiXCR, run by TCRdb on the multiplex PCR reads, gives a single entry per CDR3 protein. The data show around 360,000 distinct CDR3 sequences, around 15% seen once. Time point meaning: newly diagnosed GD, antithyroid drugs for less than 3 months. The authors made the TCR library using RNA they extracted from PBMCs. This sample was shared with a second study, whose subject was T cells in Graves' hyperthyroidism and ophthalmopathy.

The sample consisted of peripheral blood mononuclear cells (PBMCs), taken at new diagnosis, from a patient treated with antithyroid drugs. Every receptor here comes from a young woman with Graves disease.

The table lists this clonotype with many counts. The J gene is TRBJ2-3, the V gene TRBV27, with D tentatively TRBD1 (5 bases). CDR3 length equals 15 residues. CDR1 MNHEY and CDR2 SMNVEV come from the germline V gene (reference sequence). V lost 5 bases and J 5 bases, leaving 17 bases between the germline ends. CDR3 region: CASSPDRERKDTQYF. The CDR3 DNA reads TGTGCCAGCAGTCCCGACAGAGAAAGGAAAGATACGCAGTATTTT.

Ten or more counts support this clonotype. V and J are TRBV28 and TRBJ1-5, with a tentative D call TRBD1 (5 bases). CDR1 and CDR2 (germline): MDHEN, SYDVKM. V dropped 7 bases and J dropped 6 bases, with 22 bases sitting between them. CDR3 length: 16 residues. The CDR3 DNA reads TGTGCCAGCACCAATAGGTGGGGTGGGAGGGGTCAGCCCCAGCATTTT. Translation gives CASTNRWGGRGQPQHF.

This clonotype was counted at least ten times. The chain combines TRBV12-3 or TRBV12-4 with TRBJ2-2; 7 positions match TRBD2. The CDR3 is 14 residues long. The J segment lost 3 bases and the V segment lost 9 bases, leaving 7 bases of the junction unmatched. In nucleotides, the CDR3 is TGTGCCAGTTCGTGGGGAGGGTACACCGGGGAGCTGTTTTTT. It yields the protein CASSWGGYTGELFF.

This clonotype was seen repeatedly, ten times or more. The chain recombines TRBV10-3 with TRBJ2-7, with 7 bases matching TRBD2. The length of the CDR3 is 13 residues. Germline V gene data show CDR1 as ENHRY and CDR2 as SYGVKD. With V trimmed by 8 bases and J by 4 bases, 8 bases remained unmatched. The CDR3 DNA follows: TGTGCCATCGGCGGCAGGGAGGGGTACGAGCAGTACTTC. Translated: CAIGGREGYEQYF.

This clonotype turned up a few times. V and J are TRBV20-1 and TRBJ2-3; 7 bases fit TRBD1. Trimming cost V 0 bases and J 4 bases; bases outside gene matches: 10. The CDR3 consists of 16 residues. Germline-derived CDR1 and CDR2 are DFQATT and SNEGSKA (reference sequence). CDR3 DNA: TGCAGTGCTAGAGATCCGAGGGGGCGCGTGTCAGATACGCAGTATTTT. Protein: CSARDPRGRVSDTQYF.

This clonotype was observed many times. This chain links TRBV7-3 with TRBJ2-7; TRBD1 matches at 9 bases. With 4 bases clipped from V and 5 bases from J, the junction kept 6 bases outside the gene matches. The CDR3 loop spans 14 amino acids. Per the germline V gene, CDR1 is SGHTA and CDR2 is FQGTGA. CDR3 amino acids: CASSSTGGQDEQYF. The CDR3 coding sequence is TGTGCCAGCAGCTCGACAGGGGGTCAGGACGAGCAGTACTTC.

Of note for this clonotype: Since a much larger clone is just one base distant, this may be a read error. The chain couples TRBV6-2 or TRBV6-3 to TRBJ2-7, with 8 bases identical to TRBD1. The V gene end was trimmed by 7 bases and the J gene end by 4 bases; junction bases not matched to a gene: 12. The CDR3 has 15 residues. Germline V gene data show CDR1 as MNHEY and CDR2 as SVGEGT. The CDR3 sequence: CASTKEDRVPYEQYF. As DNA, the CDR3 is TGTGCCAGCACCAAAGAGGACAGGGTCCCTTACGAGCAGTACTTC.

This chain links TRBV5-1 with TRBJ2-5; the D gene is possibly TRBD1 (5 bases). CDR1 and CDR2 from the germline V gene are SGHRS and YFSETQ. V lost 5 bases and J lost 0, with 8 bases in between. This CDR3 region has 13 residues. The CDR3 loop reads CASSAGNQETQYF. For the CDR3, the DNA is TGCGCCAGCAGTGCAGGGAACCAAGAGACCCAGTACTTC.

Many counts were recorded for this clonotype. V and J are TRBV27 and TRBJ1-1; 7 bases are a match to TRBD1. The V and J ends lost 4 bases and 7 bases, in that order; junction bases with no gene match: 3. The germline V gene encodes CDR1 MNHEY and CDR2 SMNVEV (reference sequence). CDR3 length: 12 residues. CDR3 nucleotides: TGTGCCAGCAGTTCAGGGGGTAGTGAAGCTTTCTTT. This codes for CASSSGGSEAFF.

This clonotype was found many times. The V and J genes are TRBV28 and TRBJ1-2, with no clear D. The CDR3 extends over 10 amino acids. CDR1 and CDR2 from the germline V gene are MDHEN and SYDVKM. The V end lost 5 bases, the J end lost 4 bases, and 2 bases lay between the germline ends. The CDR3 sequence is CASSLYGYTF. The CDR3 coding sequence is TGTGCCAGCAGTCTCTATGGCTACACCTTC.

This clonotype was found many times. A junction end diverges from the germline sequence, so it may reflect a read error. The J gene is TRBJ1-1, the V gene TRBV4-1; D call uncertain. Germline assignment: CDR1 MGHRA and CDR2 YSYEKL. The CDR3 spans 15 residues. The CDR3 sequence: CASSQNWAENTEAFF. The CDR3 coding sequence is TGTGCCAGCAGCCAAAACTGGGCAGAAAACACTGAAGCTTTCTTT.

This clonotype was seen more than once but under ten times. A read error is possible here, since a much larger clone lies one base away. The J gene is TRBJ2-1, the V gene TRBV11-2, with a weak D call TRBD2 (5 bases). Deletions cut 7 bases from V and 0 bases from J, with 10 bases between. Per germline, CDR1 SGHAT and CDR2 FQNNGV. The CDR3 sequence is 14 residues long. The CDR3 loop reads CASIPEVSYNEQFF. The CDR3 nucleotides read TGTGCCAGCATCCCGGAGGTCTCCTACAATGAGCAGTTCTTC.

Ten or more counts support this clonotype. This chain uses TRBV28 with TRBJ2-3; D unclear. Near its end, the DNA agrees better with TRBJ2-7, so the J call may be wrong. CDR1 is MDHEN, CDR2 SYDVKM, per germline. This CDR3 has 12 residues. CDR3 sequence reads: CASSDKSYEQYF. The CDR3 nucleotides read TGTGCCAGCAGTGATAAAAGCTACGAGCAGTACTTC.

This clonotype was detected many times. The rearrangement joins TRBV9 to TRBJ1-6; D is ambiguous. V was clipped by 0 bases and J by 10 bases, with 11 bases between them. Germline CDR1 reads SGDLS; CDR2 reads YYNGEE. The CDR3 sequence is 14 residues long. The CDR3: CASSVAGLGSPLHF. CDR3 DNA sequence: TGTGCCAGCAGCGTAGCCGGACTGGGGTCACCCCTCCACTTT.

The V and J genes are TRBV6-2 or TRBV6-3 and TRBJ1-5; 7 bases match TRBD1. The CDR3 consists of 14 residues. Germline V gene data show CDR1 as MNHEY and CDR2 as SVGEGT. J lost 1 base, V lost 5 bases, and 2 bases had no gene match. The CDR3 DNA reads TGTGCCAGCAGTGAGGGACAGAGCAATCAGCCCCAGCATTTT. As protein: CASSEGQSNQPQHF.

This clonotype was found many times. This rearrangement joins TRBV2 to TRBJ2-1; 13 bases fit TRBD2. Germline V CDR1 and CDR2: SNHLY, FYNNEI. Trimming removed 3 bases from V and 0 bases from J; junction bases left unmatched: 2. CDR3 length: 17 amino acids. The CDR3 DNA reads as TGTGCCAGCAGTGACGGGACTAGCGGGGTCTCCTACAATGAGCAGTTCTTC. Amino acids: CASSDGTSGVSYNEQFF.

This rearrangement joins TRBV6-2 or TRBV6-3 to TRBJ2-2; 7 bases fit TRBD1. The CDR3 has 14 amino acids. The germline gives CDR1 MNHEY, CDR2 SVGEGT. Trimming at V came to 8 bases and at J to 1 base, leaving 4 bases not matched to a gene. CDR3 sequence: CASAGTVNTGELFF. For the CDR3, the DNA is TGTGCCAGCGCCGGGACAGTGAACACCGGGGAGCTGTTTTTT.

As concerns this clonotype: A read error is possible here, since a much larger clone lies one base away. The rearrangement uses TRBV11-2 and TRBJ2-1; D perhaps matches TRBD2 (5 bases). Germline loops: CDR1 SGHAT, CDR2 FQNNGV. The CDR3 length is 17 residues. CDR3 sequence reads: CASTPPGVGLSYNGQFF. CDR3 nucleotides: TGTGCCAGCACTCCTCCCGGGGTGGGCCTCTCCTACAATGGGCAGTTCTTC.